A selection of T cell receptor beta chains follows, all from one sample in a study of shared clonotypes between healthy human individuals. Sequencing used immunoSEQ multiplex PCR; TCRdb keeps in-frame clones, though not all of them. The sample contains about 490,000 clones, around 80% of which appear only once. Material: PBMCs. The receptors come from a middle-aged woman in good health. Some clones in this sample may be carry-over from other donors' samples. CDR3s include the opening cysteine and the closing phenylalanine or tryptophan. Each record gives: clone size, D gene, V gene, J gene, CDR3 protein, CDR3 DNA. A D gene is named only where the DNA matches it firmly. Clone sizes are given selectively: once, few, many, or a class where the clone is expanded.

>.|TRBD2|TRBV19|TRBJ2-1
CASSIRAGGNLEQFF
TGTGCCAGTAGTATCCGTGCGGGAGGGAACCTTGAGCAGTTCTTC
>.|TRBD1|TRBV27|TRBJ2-3
CASSRRQGASDTQYF
TGTGCCAGCAGTCGCAGGCAGGGGGCATCAGATACGCAGTATTTT
>.|.|TRBV9|TRBJ1-1
CASSGDRGTEAFF
TGTGCCAGCAGCGGCGACCGCGGCACTGAAGCTTTCTTT
>.|.|TRBV7-9|TRBJ1-5
CASSTTGTVDNSNQPQHF
TGTGCCAGCAGCACCACAGGGACGGTAGACAATAGCAATCAGCCCCAGCATTTT
>.|.|TRBV9|TRBJ2-7
CASSVGGSSYEQYF
TGTGCCAGCAGCGTAGGCGGTAGCTCCTACGAGCAGTACTTC
>.|.|TRBV7-2|TRBJ1-4
CASSLALTGGTNEKLFF
TGTGCCAGCAGCTTAGCGCTAACGGGGGGAACTAATGAAAAACTGTTTTTT
>many|.|TRBV7-8|TRBJ2-5
CASSPTRMGRYQETQYF
TGTGCCAGCAGCCCAACCCGGATGGGAAGGTACCAAGAGACCCAGTACTTC
>.|TRBD2|TRBV19|TRBJ2-7
CASSLTSGSPEQYF
TGTGCCAGTAGTTTAACTAGCGGGAGTCCCGAGCAGTACTTC
>.|.|TRBV6-5|TRBJ1-2
CASRKTRADRGYTF
TGTGCCAGCAGGAAAACTCGGGCTGATCGGGGCTACACCTTC
>.|TRBD1|TRBV28|TRBJ1-5
CASSLSTGTGGQPQHF
TGTGCCAGCAGTTTGTCGACAGGGACGGGTGGTCAGCCCCAGCATTTT
>once|TRBD2|TRBV11-2|TRBJ2-7
CASRHGSSGHYEHEQYF
TGTGCCAGCCGACACGGGTCTAGCGGACACTACGAGCATGAGCAGTACTTC
>.|TRBD1|TRBV5-1|TRBJ2-1
CASSLLQGASNEQFF
TGCGCCAGCAGCTTGCTACAGGGGGCTAGCAATGAGCAGTTCTTC
>.|.|TRBV7-8|TRBJ2-7
CASSLDHSYEQYF
TGTGCCAGCAGCTTAGACCACTCCTACGAGCAGTACTTC
>.|.|TRBV19|TRBJ1-1
CASSPRGDMNTEAFF
TGTGCCAGTAGTCCCCGGGGAGATATGAACACTGAAGCTTTCTTT
>.|.|TRBV7-9|TRBJ2-4
CASSQDGARGDIQYF
TGCGCCAGCAGCCAAGATGGGGCGCGCGGGGACATTCAGTACTTC
>many|.|TRBV4-1|TRBJ2-1
CASRGGDEQFF
TGCGCCAGCAGGGGGGGAGATGAGCAGTTCTTC
>.|.|TRBV9|TRBJ2-3
CASSVVPDTQYF
TGTGCCAGCAGCGTAGTCCCAGATACGCAGTATTTT
>.|TRBD1|TRBV18|TRBJ2-5
CASSPTRGPGSQETQYF
TGTGCCAGCTCACCGACGAGGGGGCCCGGGTCCCAAGAGACCCAGTACTTC
>.|TRBD1|TRBV11-3|TRBJ2-2
CASSVGGAGELFF
TGTGCCAGCAGCGTAGGGGGCGCCGGGGAGCTGTTTTTT
>.|.|TRBV7-9|TRBJ2-3
CASSSADTQYF
TGTGCCAGCAGCTCCGCAGATACGCAGTATTTT
>.|TRBD1|TRBV27|TRBJ2-1
CASSSRDRVRFF
TGTGCCAGCAGTTCACGGGACAGGGTGCGGTTCTTC
>.|TRBD2|TRBV7-2|TRBJ2-3
CASSQPLAGFWDTQYF
TGTGCCAGCAGCCAACCACTAGCGGGGTTCTGGGATACGCAGTATTTT
>.|.|TRBV9|TRBJ2-7
CASSVGGGSISEQYF
TGTGCCAGCAGCGTAGGCGGAGGGAGTATCAGCGAGCAGTACTTC
>many|.|TRBV5-1|TRBJ1-3
CASSLGIVSGNTIYF
TGCGCCAGCAGCTTGGGGATAGTCTCTGGAAACACCATATATTTT
>.|.|TRBV10-3|TRBJ1-3
CAISDFGNTIYF
TGTGCCATCAGTGATTTTGGAAACACCATATATTTT